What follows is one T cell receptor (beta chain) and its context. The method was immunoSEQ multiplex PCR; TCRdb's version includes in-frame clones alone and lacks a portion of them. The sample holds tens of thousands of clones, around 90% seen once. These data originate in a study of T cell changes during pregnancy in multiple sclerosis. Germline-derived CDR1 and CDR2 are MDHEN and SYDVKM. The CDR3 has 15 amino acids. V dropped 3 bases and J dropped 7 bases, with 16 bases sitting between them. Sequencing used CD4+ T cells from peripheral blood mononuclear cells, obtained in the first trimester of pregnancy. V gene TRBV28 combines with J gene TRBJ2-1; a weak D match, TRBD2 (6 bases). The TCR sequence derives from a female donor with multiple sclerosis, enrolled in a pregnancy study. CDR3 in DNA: TGTGCCAGCAGTTTGGGAGGTAGCGCGAGTAATGAGCAGTTCTTC. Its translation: CASSLGGSASNEQFF.